A single sample gave rise to the 8 T cell receptor beta chains below, sequenced in a study of spatial heterogeneity in lung cancer. As for time point: sample taken at primary tumor resection. TCRdb processed the 5' RACE reads anew with MiXCR; each CDR3 protein has one entry. In the table there are some 6,100 distinct CDR3 sequences, approximately 12% of which are singletons. This specimen was lung tissue, taken at surgery. Receptors originate from a human donor with early-stage non-small cell lung cancer.

By share of the sample, this clonotype is medium-sized (0.01 to 0.1%). The library was built for alpha chains, so this beta chain is an off-target read and its size means little. The chain links TRBV27 to TRBJ1-6; D unresolved. The germline V and J ends were trimmed by 6 bases and 8 bases, with 20 bases remaining between them. CDR1 is MNHEY, CDR2 SMNVEV, per germline (reference sequence). The CDR3 spans 16 residues. The CDR3 DNA follows: TGTGCCAGCAGGGGTGGAGCTACGAGCAGCTATTCACCCCTCCACTTT. Translation gives CASRGGATSSYSPLHF.

This clonotype has ten or more counts. In a library made to pick up alpha chains, this beta chain is a stray read with a size that means little. The rearrangement joins TRBV6-6 to TRBJ1-3, with 10 bases identical to TRBD1. V trimming: 7 bases; J trimming: 0 bases; junction bases outside the gene matches: 6. The germline gives CDR1 MNHNY, CDR2 SVGAGI (reference sequence). CDR3 length equals 16 residues. CDR3 protein: CASITRTGGSGNTIYF. The CDR3 region has the DNA TGTGCCAGCATCACCCGGACAGGGGGCTCTGGAAACACCATATATTTT.

This clonotype was seen at least ten times. As an off-target read in a library built for alpha chains, this beta chain has a frequency of little significance. The rearrangement uses TRBV7-9 and TRBJ1-4; TRBD1 might be the D (5 bases). Germline V gives CDR1 SEHNR, CDR2 FQNEAQ (reference sequence). Trimming left V 1 base short and J 2 bases short, with 5 bases between. This CDR3 spans 14 amino acids. This chain's CDR3 is CASSLGQTNEKLFF. CDR3 nucleotide sequence: TGTGCCAGCAGCTTAGGACAGACTAATGAAAAACTGTTTTTT. The full variable domain, its missing parts supplied by reference TRBV7-9 and TRBJ1-4, is DTGVSQNPRHKITKRGQNVTFRCDPISEHNRLYWYRQTLGQGPEFLTYFQNEAQLEKSRLLSDRFSAERPKGSFSTLEIQRTEQGDSAMYLCASSLGQTNEKLFFGSGTQLSVL.

This clonotype was detected ten times or more. For a library built for alpha chains, this beta chain is a stray read; little rests on its size. This sequence joins TRBV5-1 and TRBJ2-1; 11 bases match TRBD2. Looked up from germline, CDR1 is SGHRS and CDR2 is YFSETQ. With V trimmed by 0 bases and J by 15 bases, 5 bases remained unmatched. There are 13 residues in the CDR3. CDR3 amino acids: CASSLEGLAGGFF. The CDR3, as DNA: TGCGCCAGCAGCTTGGAGGGTCTAGCGGGAGGGTTCTTC.

This clonotype is medium-sized. Within a library made for alpha chains, this beta chain is off target, and its count is uninformative. V and J are TRBV19 and TRBJ2-7; D gene unclear. Germline V gene data show CDR1 as LNHDA and CDR2 as SQIVND (reference sequence). The CDR3 is 14 amino acids. The V gene lost 4 bases and the J gene lost 0 bases, with 10 bases spanning the gap. The CDR3 here is CASSTQPDSYEQYF. The CDR3 nucleotides read TGTGCCAGTAGTACTCAACCCGACTCCTACGAGCAGTACTTC.

Many counts were recorded for this clonotype. This beta chain turned up in a library designed for alpha chains; as an off-target read, its abundance says little. The chain recombines TRBV10-3 with TRBJ2-6, with 7 nucleotides matching TRBD1. J gave up 2 bases and V 4 bases, and 2 bases lay outside the gene matches. Per the germline V gene, CDR1 is ENHRY and CDR2 is SYGVKD. This CDR3 has 15 residues. The CDR3, as DNA: TGTGCCATCAGTGTTCAGGGGGCTGGGGCCAACGTCCTGACTTTC. It yields the protein CAISVQGAGANVLTF.

This clonotype has a count of ten or more. This beta chain slipped into a library made for alpha chains as a stray read, so its size is not meaningful. CDR3 amino acids: CASSFSAENTEAFF. As DNA, the CDR3 is TGTGCCAGCAGTTTCTCAGCGGAGAACACTGAAGCTTTCTTT. V is TRBV12-3 or TRBV12-4 and J is TRBJ1-1; D unresolved. V was clipped by 3 bases and J by 1 base, with 9 bases between them. The CDR3 consists of 14 residues.

By its share, this clonotype is medium-sized. A library prepared for alpha chains yielded this beta chain as an off-target read; its size is of little meaning. The rearrangement joins TRBV10-3 to TRBJ2-3; no reliable D call. V lost 4 bases and J lost 1, with 9 bases in between. The CDR3 sequence is 14 residues long. Per germline, CDR1 ENHRY and CDR2 SYGVKD. The CDR3 here is CAISVSGGTDTQYF. The CDR3 DNA reads TGTGCCATCAGTGTCTCTGGTGGCACAGATACGCAGTATTTT.